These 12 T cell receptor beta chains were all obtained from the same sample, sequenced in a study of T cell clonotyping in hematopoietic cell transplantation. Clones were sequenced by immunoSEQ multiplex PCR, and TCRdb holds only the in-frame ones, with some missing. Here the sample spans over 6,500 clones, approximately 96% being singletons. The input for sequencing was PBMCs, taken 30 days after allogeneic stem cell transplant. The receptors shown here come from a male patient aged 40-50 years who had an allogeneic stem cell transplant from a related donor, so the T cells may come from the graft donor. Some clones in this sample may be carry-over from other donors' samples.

The CDR3 region is CASKDRVGNTIYF. The CDR3 DNA reads as TGTGCCAGCAAGGACAGGGTTGGAAACACCATATATTTT. The chain links TRBV7-8 to TRBJ1-3; 8 positions agree with TRBD1. The CDR3 sequence is 13 residues long. The germline gives CDR1 SGHVS, CDR2 FQNEAQ. V shed 7 bases, J shed 3 bases, and the junction held 2 bases outside the gene matches.

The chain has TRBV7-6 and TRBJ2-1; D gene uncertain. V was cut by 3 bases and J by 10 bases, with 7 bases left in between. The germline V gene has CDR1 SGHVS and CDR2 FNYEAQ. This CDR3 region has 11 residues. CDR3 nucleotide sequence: TGTGCCAGCAGCTTTGATACAGAGCAGTTCTTC. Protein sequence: CASSFDTEQFF.

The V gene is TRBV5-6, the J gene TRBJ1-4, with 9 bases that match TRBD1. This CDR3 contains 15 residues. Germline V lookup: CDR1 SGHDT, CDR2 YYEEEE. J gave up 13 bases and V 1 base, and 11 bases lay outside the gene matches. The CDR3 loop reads CASSLYDRGELRLFF. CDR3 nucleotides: TGTGCCAGCAGCTTGTACGACAGGGGGGAATTGAGACTGTTTTTT.

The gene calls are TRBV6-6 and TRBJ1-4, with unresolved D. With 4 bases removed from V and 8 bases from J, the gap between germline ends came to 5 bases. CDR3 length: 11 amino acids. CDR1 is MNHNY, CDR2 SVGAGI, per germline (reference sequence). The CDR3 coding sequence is TGTGCCAGCAGTTCCGTGGAAAAACTGTTTTTT. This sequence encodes CASSSVEKLFF.

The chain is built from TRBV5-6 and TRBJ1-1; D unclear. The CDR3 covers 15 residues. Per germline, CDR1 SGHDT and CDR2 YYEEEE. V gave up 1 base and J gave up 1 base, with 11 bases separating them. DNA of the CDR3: TGTGCCAGCAGCTTGAACCCGGGGAGGAACACTGAAGCTTTCTTT. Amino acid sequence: CASSLNPGRNTEAFF.

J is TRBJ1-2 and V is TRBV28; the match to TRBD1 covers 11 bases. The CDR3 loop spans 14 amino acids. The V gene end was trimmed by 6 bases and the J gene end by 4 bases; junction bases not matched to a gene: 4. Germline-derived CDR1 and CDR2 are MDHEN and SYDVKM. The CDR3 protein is CASRDRGQVYGYTF. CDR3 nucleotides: TGTGCCAGCAGGGACAGGGGGCAAGTCTATGGCTACACCTTC.

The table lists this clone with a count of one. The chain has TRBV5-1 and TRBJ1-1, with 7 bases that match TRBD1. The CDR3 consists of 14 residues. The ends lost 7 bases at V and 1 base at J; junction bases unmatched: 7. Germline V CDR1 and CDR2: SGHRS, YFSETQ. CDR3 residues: CASGQGTENTEAFF. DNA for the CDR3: TGCGCCAGCGGTCAGGGGACAGAGAACACTGAAGCTTTCTTT.

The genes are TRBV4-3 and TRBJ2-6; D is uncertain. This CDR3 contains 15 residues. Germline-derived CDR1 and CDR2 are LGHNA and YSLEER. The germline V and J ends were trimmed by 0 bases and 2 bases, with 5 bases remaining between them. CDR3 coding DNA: TGCGCCAGCAGCCAAGAAAGCCCTGGGGCCAACGTCCTGACTTTC. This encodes CASSQESPGANVLTF.

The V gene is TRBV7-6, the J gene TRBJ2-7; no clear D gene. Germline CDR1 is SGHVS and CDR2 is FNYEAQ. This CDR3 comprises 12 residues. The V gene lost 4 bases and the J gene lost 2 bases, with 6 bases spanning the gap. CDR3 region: CASSSLTYEQYF. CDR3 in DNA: TGTGCCAGCAGCTCCCTAACCTACGAGCAGTACTTC.

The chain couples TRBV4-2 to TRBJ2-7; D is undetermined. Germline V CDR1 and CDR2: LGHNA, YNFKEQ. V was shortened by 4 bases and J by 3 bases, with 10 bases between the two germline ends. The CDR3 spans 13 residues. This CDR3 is CASSLNWGYEQYF. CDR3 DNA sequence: TGTGCCAGCAGCCTTAACTGGGGCTACGAGCAGTACTTC.

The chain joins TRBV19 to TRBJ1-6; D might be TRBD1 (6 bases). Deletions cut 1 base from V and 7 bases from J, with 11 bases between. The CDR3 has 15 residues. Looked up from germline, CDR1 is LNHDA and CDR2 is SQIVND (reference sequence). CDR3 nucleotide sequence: TGTGCCAGTAGTATAGGGGGGCTCGGAAATTCACCCCTCCACTTT. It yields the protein CASSIGGLGNSPLHF.

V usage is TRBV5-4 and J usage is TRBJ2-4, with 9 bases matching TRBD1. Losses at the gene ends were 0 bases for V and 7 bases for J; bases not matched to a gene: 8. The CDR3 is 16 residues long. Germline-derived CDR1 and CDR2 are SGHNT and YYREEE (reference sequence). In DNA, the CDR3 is TGTGCCAGCAGCTTGGATTTGGGGACAGGGAGTAACATTCAGTACTTC. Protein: CASSLDLGTGSNIQYF.